This entry lists 15 T cell receptor beta chains sequenced from one sample in a study of radiotherapy plus CTLA-4 blockade in lung cancer (dated 2018 in TCRdb). Libraries came from the immunoSEQ multiplex PCR assay. TCRdb retrieved this table from immuneACCESS and kept in-frame rearrangements only. Not all clones are present; in checked studies, unresolved V genes account for under half, and no reason is known for the remainder. For this sample the table gives approximately 70,000 clones, of which around 77% were detected only once. About 15% of the sample is held by the ten biggest clonotypes. Sequenced here: peripheral blood, sampled from a patient treated with radiotherapy plus ipilimumab. The source is a human donor with non-small cell lung cancer whose response to radiotherapy plus ipilimumab could not be evaluated. Some clones in this sample may be carry-over from other donors' samples.

This clone occurred once. This chain connects TRBV5-1 to TRBJ2-5, with D possibly TRBD1 on 6 matching bases. Judging by the DNA end, TRBJ2-7 fits better; the J call may be wrong. This CDR3 spans 13 amino acids. Germline CDR1 is SGHRS and CDR2 is YFSETQ. CDR3 protein: CASSSQGGSEQYF. CDR3 in DNA: TGCGCCAGCAGCTCCCAAGGGGGTAGCGAGCAGTACTTC.

V gene TRBV5-1 combines with J gene TRBJ1-4; D unclear. Germline V gene lookup returns CDR1 SGHRS and CDR2 YFSETQ. This CDR3 comprises 16 residues. Trimming stripped 4 bases from V and 7 bases from J, with 20 bases between. CDR3 region: CASSPGVDGKSEKLFF. CDR3 in DNA: TGCGCCAGCAGCCCCGGAGTGGACGGGAAGTCTGAAAAACTGTTTTTT.

V is TRBV18 and J is TRBJ2-7, with TRBD1 as a possible D gene (6 bases). V shed 1 base and J shed 4 bases, with 11 bases lying between them. Germline V gene sequence: CDR1 KGHSH, CDR2 LQKENI. The CDR3 sequence is 14 residues long. The CDR3 DNA reads TGTGCCAGCTCACCACGGGCAGGGGAGTACGAGCAGTACTTC. Amino acids: CASSPRAGEYEQYF.

The chain uses TRBV4-3 and TRBJ2-7, with D maybe TRBD2 (6 bases). Trimming shortened V by 2 bases and J by 6 bases, and 14 bases separated the two germline ends. Germline CDR1 is LGHNA and CDR2 is YSLEER. The CDR3 sequence is 14 residues long. CDR3 sequence (DNA): TGCGCCAGCAGCCAATTCCTCGTCGGGGGCGAGCAGTACTTC. Translating gives CASSQFLVGGEQYF.

This clone was detected a few times. CDR3 region: CASSQAPGTVSYGYTF. In DNA form, the CDR3 reads TGCGCCAGCAGCCAAGCCCCAGGGACAGTCTCCTATGGCTACACCTTC. This chain links TRBV4-3 with TRBJ1-2; 7 bases are shared with TRBD1. Germline trimming cut 1 base from V and 4 bases from J; bases unmatched to any gene: 9. Germline CDR1 reads LGHNA; CDR2 reads YSLEER. The CDR3 has 16 residues.

This chain uses TRBV29-1 with TRBJ1-1; D possibly corresponds to TRBD1 (5 bases). CDR1 is SQVTM, CDR2 ANQGSEA, per germline. There are 14 residues in the CDR3. The ends were cut back, 7 bases at V and 4 bases at J, with 19 bases in the middle. This chain's CDR3 is CSARGGRAGTEAFF. The CDR3 DNA follows: TGCAGCGCCCGTGGGGGGAGGGCGGGCACTGAAGCTTTCTTT.

The rearrangement joins TRBV11-2 to TRBJ1-3, with 8 positions matching TRBD1. V lost 3 bases and J lost 7; bases outside the gene matches: 2. CDR3 length: 13 residues. Germline V gene lookup returns CDR1 SGHAT and CDR2 FQNNGV. CDR3 protein: CASSFRQGNTIYF. The DNA of the CDR3 is TGTGCCAGCAGCTTCAGACAGGGGAACACCATATATTTT.

The rearrangement uses TRBV5-1 and TRBJ2-2; 7 bases match TRBD1. Looked up from germline, CDR1 is SGHRS and CDR2 is YFSETQ. J lost 6 bases, V lost 4 bases, and 9 bases had no gene match. This CDR3 is 15 amino acids long. This CDR3 is CASSPTGMNPGELFF. In DNA, the CDR3 is TGCGCCAGCAGCCCGACAGGGATGAATCCCGGGGAGCTGTTTTTT.

The J gene is TRBJ1-2, the V gene TRBV28, with no clear D. V lost 5 bases, J lost 8 bases, and 12 bases lay in between. The germline CDR1 and CDR2 sequences are MDHEN and SYDVKM. The CDR3 is 12 amino acids. The CDR3 DNA reads TGTGCCAGCAGTCCGGCGGGTGGAGGCTACACCTTC. Its translation: CASSPAGGGYTF.

Here the CDR3 reads CASTSTGGGEAFF. The DNA of the CDR3 is TGTGCCAGCACCTCGACAGGGGGAGGGGAAGCTTTCTTT. The V call is TRBV6-1, the J call TRBJ1-1, with TRBD1 matching 9 bases. Germline V gene sequence: CDR1 MNHNS, CDR2 SASEGT. V was clipped by 7 bases and J by 8 bases; unmatched bases: 8. This CDR3 is 13 amino acids long.

The J gene is TRBJ2-5, the V gene TRBV5-1; D possibly corresponds to TRBD2 (7 bases). The V gene's germline CDR1 is SGHRS and CDR2 YFSETQ. V lost 4 bases and J lost 7, with 17 bases in between. The CDR3 covers 14 residues. This CDR3 is CASSGGAEKGTQYF. The CDR3 DNA reads TGCGCCAGCAGCGGGGGGGCCGAAAAAGGGACCCAGTACTTC.

The chain couples TRBV5-1 to TRBJ1-3; a weak D match, TRBD1 (5 bases). This CDR3 is 16 amino acids long. Trimming took off 0 bases at V and 0 bases at J, with 10 bases between the two ends. Germline V lookup: CDR1 SGHRS, CDR2 YFSETQ. The CDR3 spells CASSLGTGHSGNTIYF. In DNA form, the CDR3 reads TGCGCCAGCAGCTTGGGTACAGGCCACTCTGGAAACACCATATATTTT.

In its sample, this clone was seen a few times. The chain carries TRBV19 and TRBJ2-1, with 10 nucleotides matching TRBD2. The CDR3 runs to 15 residues. The germline V gene has CDR1 LNHDA and CDR2 SQIVND (reference sequence). J was trimmed by 2 bases and V by 7 bases; bases with no gene match: 5. The CDR3 DNA follows: TGTGCCAGTAAACTAGCGGGGCGGACCTACAATGAGCAGTTCTTC. It encodes CASKLAGRTYNEQFF. Full variable domain (rest looked up from reference TRBV19 and TRBJ2-1): DGGITQSPKYLFRKEGQNVTLSCEQNLNHDAMYWYRQDPGQGLRLIYYSQIVNDFQKGDIAEGYSVSREKKESFPLTVTSAQKNPTAFYLCASKLAGRTYNEQFFGPGTRLTVL.

This rearrangement joins TRBV18 to TRBJ2-7; 8 bases line up with TRBD1. Germline CDR1 KGHSH, CDR2 LQKENI. The CDR3 loop spans 15 amino acids. V gave up 2 bases and J gave up 7 bases; unmatched junction bases: 10. This CDR3 is CASSPGDRGSKEQYF. The DNA of the CDR3 is TGTGCCAGCTCACCAGGCGACAGGGGATCGAAGGAGCAGTACTTC.

The chain carries TRBV2 and TRBJ1-1, with TRBD1 matching 7 bases. Trimming took 7 bases from V and 2 from J; bases not matched to a gene: 4. Per germline, CDR1 SNHLY and CDR2 FYNNEI. The CDR3 extends over 13 amino acids. The DNA for the CDR3 is TGTGCCAGCAAAAGGGACAGCAACACTGAAGCTTTCTTT. It yields the protein CASKRDSNTEAFF.